This T cell receptor beta chain derives from a study of blood T cell repertoires in COVID-19. Overall study context: Donors in the United States, Italy and Spain gave samples during acute or convalescent COVID-19. Nucleic acid was either cDNA or gDNA, and it came from T cells, B-cell-depleted T cells, or PBMCs.

In the authors' methods: Estimation of nucleated cell counts was performed using reference gene primer amplification. The data were produced by immunoSEQ multiplex PCR, yet TCRdb's version contains in-frame clones alone and is incomplete. V and J calls and clone size follow that table, whereas D and trimming were derived from the DNA. The profile shows about 280,000 clones, over 75% of them singletons. Germline V lookup: CDR1 KGHSH, CDR2 LQKENI. Deletions cut 3 bases from V and 2 bases from J, with 7 bases between. The CDR3 contains 13 residues. Material: peripheral blood. This sequence joins TRBV18 and TRBJ2-5, with a tentative D call TRBD1 (5 bases). The TCR comes from a human donor in a cohort sampled during active COVID-19. The DNA of the CDR3 is TGTGCCAGCTCACCGACAGTGCAAGAGACCCAGTACTTC. It codes for CASSPTVQETQYF.